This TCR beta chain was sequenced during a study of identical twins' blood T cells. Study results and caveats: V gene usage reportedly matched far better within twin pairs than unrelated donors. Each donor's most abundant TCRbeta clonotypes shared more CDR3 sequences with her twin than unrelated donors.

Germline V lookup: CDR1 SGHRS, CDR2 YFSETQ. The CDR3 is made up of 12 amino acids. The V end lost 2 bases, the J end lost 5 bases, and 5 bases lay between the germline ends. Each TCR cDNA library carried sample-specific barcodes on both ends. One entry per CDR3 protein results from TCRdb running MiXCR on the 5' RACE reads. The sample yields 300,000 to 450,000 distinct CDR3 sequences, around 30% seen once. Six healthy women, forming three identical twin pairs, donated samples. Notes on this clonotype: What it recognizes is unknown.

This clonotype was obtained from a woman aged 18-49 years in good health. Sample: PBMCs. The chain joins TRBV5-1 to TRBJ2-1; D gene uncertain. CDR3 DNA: TGCGCCAGCAGCTTTGACAACAATGAGCAGTTCTTC. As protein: CASSFDNNEQFF.